This is a list of T cell receptor beta chains from one sample in a study of blood T cell repertoires in COVID-19. Repertoires were generated with immunoSEQ multiplex PCR, while TCRdb's copy carries only in-frame clones and drops some. The table has about 320,000 clones, about 92% seen once. What was sequenced was PBMCs or T cells enriched from blood (not recorded which). Receptors were obtained from a man in his sixties who had recovered from COVID-19. CDR3s include the opening cysteine and the closing phenylalanine or tryptophan.

V: TRBV7-3
J: TRBJ2-1
CDR3: CASSLMRDDNEQFF

V: TRBV6-2/TRBV6-3
J: TRBJ1-1
CDR3: CASSSTAKGTEQGAFF

V: TRBV7-6
J: TRBJ2-1
CDR3: CASSLLAGASYNEQFF

V: TRBV5-1
J: TRBJ2-5
CDR3: CASSFSVSPETQYF

V: TRBV5-6
J: TRBJ2-3
CDR3: CASSSTDTQYF

V: TRBV6-5
J: TRBJ1-2
CDR3: CASTGGAAPNYGYTF

V: TRBV7-3
J: TRBJ2-3
CDR3: CASSLKAESTDTQYF

V: TRBV2
J: TRBJ1-6
CDR3: CASQPRTGRLSPLHF

V: TRBV27
J: TRBJ2-3
CDR3: CASSLSRLAGGPVDTQYF

V: TRBV5-8
J: TRBJ2-3
CDR3: CASPASWLAGVTDTQYF

V: TRBV24-1
J: TRBJ2-7
CDR3: CAPSGPSGRTSYEQYF

V: TRBV18
J: TRBJ2-1
CDR3: CASSEGALSSYNEQFF

V: TRBV19
J: TRBJ1-1
CDR3: CASSTQTTRQGEVEAFF

V: TRBV19
J: TRBJ1-2
CDR3: CASSIGGQGNGYTF

V: TRBV7-6
J: TRBJ1-2
CDR3: CASSFRALLTTF

V: TRBV5-1
J: TRBJ2-5
CDR3: CASSSDGRLAGVETQYF

V: TRBV4-1
J: TRBJ2-1
CDR3: CASSQVISGAKGEQFF

V: TRBV27
J: TRBJ2-7
CDR3: CASSLLGAEQYF

V: TRBV3-1/TRBV3-2
J: TRBJ2-7
CDR3: CASGHTNRDRRQIVYEQYF

V: TRBV5-5
J: TRBJ2-1
CDR3: CASSLARGSYYNEQFF

V: TRBV2
J: TRBJ1-3
CDR3: CASTQGPNTIYF

V: TRBV2
J: TRBJ2-5
CDR3: CASQRGSTGTQYF

V: TRBV11-2
J: TRBJ2-7
CDR3: CASSSDSLNEQYF

V: TRBV3-1/TRBV3-2
J: TRBJ2-7
CDR3: CASSYRLAGFYEQYF

V: TRBV7-6
J: TRBJ2-1
CDR3: CASSDTGSSYNEQFF

V: TRBV12-3/TRBV12-4
J: TRBJ1-3
CDR3: CASRLQRDTIYF

V: TRBV7-9
J: TRBJ1-4
CDR3: CASSKEGGYNEKLFF

V: TRBV25-1
J: TRBJ2-2
CDR3: CASSESGTGELFF

V: TRBV30
J: TRBJ1-4
CDR3: CAWAPGQGTEKLFF

V: TRBV9
J: TRBJ1-4
CDR3: CASSVAGNEKLFF

V: TRBV19
J: TRBJ2-7
CDR3: CASRSSGGAYEQYF

V: TRBV2
J: TRBJ1-1
CDR3: CASSEAGLREQLNTEAFF

V: TRBV18
J: TRBJ2-7
CDR3: CASSSGTSGSGGHEQYF

V: TRBV2
J: TRBJ1-3
CDR3: CASILSRQALTGNTIYF

V: TRBV3-1/TRBV3-2
J: TRBJ1-1
CDR3: CASRTENQAFF

V: TRBV27
J: TRBJ2-1
CDR3: CASSRAGGTYNEQFF

V: TRBV29-1
J: TRBJ1-4
CDR3: CSVGEGGAGEKLFF

V: TRBV7-6
J: TRBJ1-1
CDR3: CASSSLRGGSTEAFF

V: TRBV6-5
J: TRBJ2-1
CDR3: CASSRGQGAGNEQFF

V: TRBV3-1/TRBV3-2
J: TRBJ1-1
CDR3: CASKTNMNTEAFF

V: TRBV5-8
J: TRBJ2-3
CDR3: CASSLGTGLAGGDTQYF

V: TRBV9
J: TRBJ2-2
CDR3: CASSVAQGARAGELFF

V: TRBV3-1/TRBV3-2
J: TRBJ2-7
CDR3: CASSQDSGLAGHYEQYF

V: TRBV4-1
J: TRBJ1-5
CDR3: CASSQVQGVIQPQHF

V: TRBV6-5
J: TRBJ2-7
CDR3: CASSRAGDPSYEQYF

V: TRBV5-1
J: TRBJ2-1
CDR3: CASSLVGGRGPLINEQFF

V: TRBV25-1
J: TRBJ2-7
CDR3: CASSGGSYEQYF